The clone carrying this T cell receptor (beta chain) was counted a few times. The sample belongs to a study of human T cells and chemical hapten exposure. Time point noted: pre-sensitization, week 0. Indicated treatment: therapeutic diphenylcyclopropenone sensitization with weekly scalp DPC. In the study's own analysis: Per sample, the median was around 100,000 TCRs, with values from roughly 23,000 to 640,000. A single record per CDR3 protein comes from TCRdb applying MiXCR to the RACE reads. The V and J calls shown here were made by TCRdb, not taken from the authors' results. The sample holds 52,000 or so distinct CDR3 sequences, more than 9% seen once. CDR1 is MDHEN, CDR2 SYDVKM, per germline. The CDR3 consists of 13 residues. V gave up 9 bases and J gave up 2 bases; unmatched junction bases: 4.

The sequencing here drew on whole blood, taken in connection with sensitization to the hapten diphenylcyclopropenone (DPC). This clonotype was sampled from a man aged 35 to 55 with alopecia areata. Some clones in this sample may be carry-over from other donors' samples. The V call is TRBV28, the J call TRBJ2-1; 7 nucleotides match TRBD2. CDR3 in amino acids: CASGRAAYNEQFF. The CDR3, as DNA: TGTGCCAGTGGGAGGGCCGCCTACAATGAGCAGTTCTTC. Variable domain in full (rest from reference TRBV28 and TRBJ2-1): DVKVTQSSRYLVKRTGEKVFLECVQDMDHENMFWYRQDPGLGLRLIYFSYDVKMKEKGDIPEGYSVSREKKERFSLILESASTNQTSMYLCASGRAAYNEQFFGPGTRLTVL.